Below, 19 T cell receptor beta chains from the same sample are listed, as sequenced in a study of PD-1 blockade in classical Hodgkin lymphoma. Every one of the patients relapsed after autologous stem cell transplantation (brentuximab vedotin exposure was variable). The protocol was immunoSEQ multiplex PCR, while the TCRdb copy is restricted to in-frame clones and leaves out a portion. The profile shows 75,000 to 100,000 clones, 75% to 85% of them singletons. Source: peripheral blood mononuclear cells (PBMCs), taken before the second cycle of nivolumab. These receptors were taken from a human donor with classical Hodgkin lymphoma.

In its sample, this clone was seen once. The V and J genes are TRBV6-5 and TRBJ1-1, with D unclear. The CDR3 spans 11 residues. Trimming removed 6 bases at V and 4 bases at J, with 6 bases between. CDR1 MNHEY and CDR2 SVGAGI come from the germline V gene. CDR3 residues: CASSWGTEAFF. CDR3 coding DNA: TGTGCCAGCAGCTGGGGCACTGAAGCTTTCTTT.

This clone was seen only a few times. The chain joins TRBV27 to TRBJ1-2, with a possible D match to TRBD1 (6 bases). This CDR3 is built from 13 residues. Trimming removed 6 bases from V and 8 bases from J, with 16 bases in between. In germline, CDR1 is MNHEY, CDR2 SMNVEV (reference sequence). CDR3 nucleotides: TGTGCCAGCAGCCCCAAAGGGGGAAGAGGCTACACCTTC. Its translation: CASSPKGGRGYTF.

The chain employs TRBV19 and TRBJ1-1, with no clear D. This CDR3 has 14 amino acids. The germline V gene has CDR1 LNHDA and CDR2 SQIVND (reference sequence). The V and J ends lost 2 bases and 3 bases respectively, with 10 bases between them. This CDR3 is CASSIILGYTEAFF. For the CDR3, the DNA is TGTGCCAGTAGTATAATCCTGGGTTACACTGAAGCTTTCTTT.

The V call is TRBV19, the J call TRBJ2-1; D is possibly TRBD1 (5 bases). The germline V gene encodes CDR1 LNHDA and CDR2 SQIVND (reference sequence). The CDR3 extends over 13 amino acids. Trimming pared 4 bases from V and 9 bases from J, leaving 13 bases between. The CDR3 sequence: CASSTLGVFEQFF. DNA for the CDR3: TGTGCCAGTAGTACATTAGGGGTATTTGAGCAGTTCTTC.

This clone has at least ten counts. This chain connects TRBV30 to TRBJ2-1; the match to TRBD2 covers 9 bases. V was pared by 2 bases and J by 8 bases, with 13 bases of the junction left unmatched. CDR3 length equals 16 residues. Germline CDR1 is GTSNPN and CDR2 is SVGIG (reference sequence). The chain's CDR3 is CAWSLAGGSRGDEQFF. The DNA for the CDR3 is TGTGCCTGGAGTTTGGCGGGAGGGTCACGTGGGGATGAGCAGTTCTTC.

The chain employs TRBV30 and TRBJ1-4; unclear D gene. Trimming took off 0 bases at V and 7 bases at J, with 12 bases between the two ends. The CDR3 has 14 residues. Looked up from germline, CDR1 is GTSNPN and CDR2 is SVGIG (reference sequence). DNA of the CDR3: TGTGCCTGGAGTGTGGTTGCAGTTGGTGAAAAACTGTTTTTT. Amino acids: CAWSVVAVGEKLFF. The whole variable domain, filled in from reference TRBV30 and TRBJ1-4, reads SQTIHQWPATLVQPVGSPLSLECTVEGTSNPNLYWYRQAAGRGLQLLFYSVGIGQISSEVPQNLSASRPQDRQFILSSKKLLLSDSGFYLCAWSVVAVGEKLFFGSGTQLSVL.

The table lists this clone with a few counts. The V call is TRBV5-1, the J call TRBJ1-1; 7 nucleotides agree with TRBD1. The V gene end was trimmed by 3 bases and the J gene end by 6 bases; junction bases not matched to a gene: 8. Germline-derived CDR1 and CDR2 are SGHRS and YFSETQ. This CDR3 is built from 14 residues. The CDR3 nucleotides read TGCGCCAGCAGCTCGGCCAGGGGGACCTCTGAAGCTTTCTTT. The encoded protein is CASSSARGTSEAFF.

The V gene is TRBV10-2, the J gene TRBJ1-2, with 9 bases identical to TRBD1. Per the germline V gene, CDR1 is WSHSY and CDR2 is SAAADI. The CDR3 extends over 14 amino acids. The junction had 10 bases not matched to a gene; V was cut back by 6 bases and J by 8 bases. The CDR3 here is CASRPGQGAGGYTF. For the CDR3, the DNA is TGCGCCAGCAGGCCGGGACAGGGTGCCGGGGGCTACACCTTC.

The chain uses TRBV7-2 and TRBJ2-1, with TRBD2 identical over 7 bases. The junction had 14 bases not matched to a gene; V was cut back by 1 base and J by 8 bases. The CDR3 length is 17 residues. The germline V gene has CDR1 SGHTA and CDR2 FQGNSA. This CDR3 is CASSLVGRASGGDEQFF. CDR3 nucleotide sequence: TGTGCCAGCAGCTTAGTCGGGCGGGCTAGCGGTGGGGATGAGCAGTTCTTC. The complete variable domain, with remaining parts taken from reference TRBV7-2 and TRBJ2-1, reads GAGVSQSPSNKVTEKGKDVELRCDPISGHTALYWYRQSLGQGLEFLIYFQGNSAPDKSGLPSDRFSAERTGGSVSTLTIQRTQQEDSAVYLCASSLVGRASGGDEQFFGPGTRLTVL.

CDR3 DNA: TGTGCCAGTAGGTTATCCTACGGGGATCAGCCCCAGCATTTT. Translated: CASRLSYGDQPQHF. The genes are TRBV19 and TRBJ1-5; D gene ambiguous. CDR3 length equals 14 residues. CDR1 is LNHDA, CDR2 SQIVND, per germline (reference sequence). V lost 6 bases to trimming and J lost 5 bases, with 14 bases between them.

V is TRBV7-2 and J is TRBJ2-7; weak D call: TRBD2 (5 bases). Germline V gene lookup returns CDR1 SGHTA and CDR2 FQGNSA. This CDR3 is built from 13 residues. V lost 4 bases, J lost 4 bases, and 11 bases lay in between. The CDR3 region is CASSSAGRYEQYF. CDR3 in DNA: TGTGCCAGCAGCTCTGCGGGTCGGTACGAGCAGTACTTC.

For this clone: In the same sample, other DNA sequences code for this CDR3. The chain couples TRBV4-3 to TRBJ1-2; no clear D gene. This CDR3 has 13 residues. CDR1 and CDR2 from the germline V gene are LGHNA and YSLEER. V was pared by 0 bases and J by 2 bases, with 4 bases between. For the CDR3, the DNA is TGCGCCAGCAGCCAAGACAGGAACTATGGCTACACCTTC. This translates into CASSQDRNYGYTF.

V and J are TRBV28 and TRBJ2-1, with D possibly TRBD2 on 6 matching bases. CDR3 length: 13 residues. In germline, CDR1 is MDHEN, CDR2 SYDVKM. V was trimmed by 7 bases and J by 3 bases, leaving 10 bases between them. This chain's CDR3 is CASNGGFYNEQFF. The CDR3 DNA reads TGTGCCAGCAACGGGGGATTCTACAATGAGCAGTTCTTC.

The rearrangement joins TRBV18 to TRBJ1-2, with 7 bases matching TRBD1. The CDR3 runs to 13 residues. The junction had 6 bases not matched to a gene; V was cut back by 6 bases and J by 5 bases. Germline loops: CDR1 KGHSH, CDR2 LQKENI. The DNA of the CDR3 is TGTGCCAGCTCGCGAGACAGGGCGTATGGCTACACCTTC. It translates to CASSRDRAYGYTF.

The V call is TRBV10-2, the J call TRBJ1-2, with D possibly matching TRBD1 (6 bases). The V gene's germline CDR1 is WSHSY and CDR2 SAAADI. The CDR3 contains 14 residues. Trimming stripped 7 bases from V and 7 bases from J, with 19 bases between. The CDR3 DNA follows: TGCGCCAGCAACTCCGGACAGCCATCCAGTGGCTACACCTTC. It codes for CASNSGQPSSGYTF.

This chain joins TRBV2 and TRBJ1-3; TRBD1 is a possible D gene (5 bases). The CDR3 covers 17 residues. V lost 4 bases and J lost 0, with 16 bases in between. Germline CDR1 is SNHLY and CDR2 is FYNNEI. This CDR3 is CASSGTELGVSGNTIYF. CDR3 DNA sequence: TGTGCCAGCAGTGGGACCGAGCTAGGGGTCTCTGGAAACACCATATATTTT.

This sequence joins TRBV19 and TRBJ1-4; D is ambiguous. This CDR3 is built from 15 residues. Germline values: CDR1 LNHDA, CDR2 SQIVND (reference sequence). Trimming cost V 4 bases and J 10 bases, with 19 bases left between them. CDR3 loop: CASSNQPGPPGKLFF. CDR3 in DNA: TGTGCCAGTAGTAACCAACCGGGCCCCCCTGGAAAACTGTTTTTT.

This clone was observed a single time. This rearrangement joins TRBV4-1 to TRBJ2-5; maybe TRBD2 (6 bases). The germline gives CDR1 MGHRA, CDR2 YSYEKL. CDR3 length: 13 amino acids. V shed 5 bases and J shed 4 bases, with 11 bases lying between them. The CDR3, as DNA: TGCGCCAGCAGCAAGACTAGAGGAGAGACCCAGTACTTC. Amino acids: CASSKTRGETQYF.

The CDR3 spells CASSTRQGTTF. The CDR3 DNA reads TGTGCCAGCAGCACCCGACAGGGGACCACCTTC. The chain joins TRBV21-1 to TRBJ1-2; TRBD1 is the table's D call, not checked against the DNA. TRBV21-1 is flagged as a pseudogene. The CDR3 is 11 residues long.